The 30 T cell receptor beta chains below come from one sample, sequenced in a study of naive and memory T cell subsets. An equimolar mix of two oligonucleotides served as the beta constant-region primer for TRBC1 and TRBC2. TCRdb used MiXCR to reprocess the UMI-ligation and nested PCR reads, holding one entry per CDR3 protein. The data contain tens of thousands of distinct CDR3 sequences, about an eighth of them singletons. Source material: effector memory CD4+ T cells from blood. Noted subset: effector memory, CD45RA- CD27-. The origin of the receptors is a human donor in good health.

The V gene is TRBV20-1, the J gene TRBJ1-2; 9 bases match TRBD1. The CDR3 is made up of 16 amino acids. CDR1 is DFQATT and CDR2 is SNEGSKA in the germline V gene (reference sequence). J gave up 4 bases and V 3 bases, and 12 bases lay outside the gene matches. CDR3 in amino acids: CSARTPGQGVGYGYTF. The CDR3 DNA follows: TGCAGTGCTAGGACCCCGGGACAGGGAGTGGGCTATGGCTACACCTTC.

The chain joins TRBV28 to TRBJ2-7; D is undetermined. V lost 6 bases and J lost 6, with 12 bases in between. The CDR3 sequence is 12 residues long. Germline V gives CDR1 MDHEN, CDR2 SYDVKM. The CDR3 DNA reads TGTGCCAGCAGCTCCATCCAGCTCGAGCAGTACTTC. It encodes CASSSIQLEQYF.

This clonotype occurred a few times. This chain links TRBV11-2 with TRBJ1-6, with 7 positions matching TRBD1. Trimming at V came to 7 bases and at J to 10 bases, leaving 10 bases not matched to a gene. Germline V lookup: CDR1 SGHAT, CDR2 FQNNGV. The CDR3 spans 14 residues. CDR3: CASTNRGWWSPLHF. The CDR3 DNA follows: TGTGCCAGCACCAACAGGGGATGGTGGTCACCCCTCCACTTT.

This clonotype showed up just a few times. This chain uses TRBV20-1 with TRBJ2-2; no firm D call. Trimming removed 5 bases at V and 3 bases at J, with 16 bases between. The germline V gene encodes CDR1 DFQATT and CDR2 SNEGSKA (reference sequence). This CDR3 region has 15 residues. The CDR3 DNA reads TGCAGTGCTCAAAATGGGCACCGCGACACCGGGGAGCTGTTTTTT. Encoded protein: CSAQNGHRDTGELFF.

For the CDR3, the DNA is TGTGCCAGCAGTTACCCGGGACTGGGGTACAATGAGCAGTTCTTC. Translated, it gives CASSYPGLGYNEQFF. The chain has TRBV6-6 and TRBJ2-1; the D gene is possibly TRBD2 (6 bases). Trimming removed 2 bases at V and 4 bases at J, with 12 bases between. This CDR3 is 15 amino acids long. CDR1 is MNHNY and CDR2 is SVGAGI in the germline V gene (reference sequence).

The chain uses TRBV2 and TRBJ2-5; 10 bases fit TRBD1. V lost 11 bases, J lost 4 bases, and 10 bases stayed unmatched. Germline V lookup: CDR1 SNHLY, CDR2 FYNNEI. The CDR3 has 14 residues. The CDR3 is CAGKYRQGAETQYF. As DNA, the CDR3 is TGTGCCGGGAAGTACCGACAGGGGGCAGAGACCCAGTACTTC. The entire variable domain, with the rest obtained from reference TRBV2 and TRBJ2-5, is as follows: EPEVTQTPSHQVTQMGQEVILRCVPISNHLYFYWYRQILGQKVEFLVSFYNNEISEKSEIFDDQFSVERPDGSNFTLKIRSTKLEDSAMYFCAGKYRQGAETQYFGPGTRLLVL.

The V and J genes are TRBV20-1 and TRBJ2-1; 13 bases fit TRBD2. V was clipped by 8 bases and J by 7 bases; unmatched bases: 11. This CDR3 is 15 amino acids long. Germline loops: CDR1 DFQATT, CDR2 SNEGSKA (reference sequence). The CDR3 DNA is TGCAGTCCAAAGCGGACTAGCGGGAGTTGGAATGAGCAGTTCTTC. Its protein is CSPKRTSGSWNEQFF.

This clonotype was seen a handful of times. The chain employs TRBV13 and TRBJ2-5; D is unresolved. This CDR3 has 11 residues. Trimming left V 3 bases short and J 3 bases short, with 2 bases between. The germline CDR1 and CDR2 sequences are PRHDT and FYEKMQ (reference sequence). CDR3 sequence: CASSFKETQYF. The DNA of the CDR3 is TGTGCCAGCAGCTTTAAAGAGACCCAGTACTTC.

The chain employs TRBV6-6 and TRBJ1-1; TRBD1 agrees at 10 bases. Germline assignment: CDR1 MNHNY and CDR2 SVGAGI (reference sequence). The CDR3 spans 14 residues. The V segment lost 7 bases and the J segment 12 bases; nucleotides outside the gene matches: 14. CDR3 in DNA: TGTGCCAGCAACAACGCCAATAGACAGGGGGCTTCTTTCTTT. This sequence encodes CASNNANRQGASFF.

This clonotype was seen repeatedly, ten times or more. The chain is built from TRBV30 and TRBJ1-1, with D hard to call. V was trimmed by 0 bases and J by 6 bases, leaving 11 bases between them. The CDR3 runs to 13 residues. Germline V CDR1 and CDR2: GTSNPN, SVGIG (reference sequence). In nucleotides, the CDR3 is TGTGCCTGGAGTGTTAGCGTGTCGGCTGAAGCTTTCTTT. Protein: CAWSVSVSAEAFF.

In its sample, this clonotype was seen many times. The chain has TRBV6-1 and TRBJ2-7; tentative D call: TRBD1 (5 bases). The CDR3 loop spans 16 amino acids. The germline gives CDR1 MNHNS, CDR2 SASEGT. Trimming pared 3 bases from V and 4 bases from J, leaving 19 bases between. CDR3 amino acids: CASSEGPPSMGYEQYF. The CDR3 bases are TGTGCCAGCAGTGAGGGGCCCCCCTCCATGGGATACGAGCAGTACTTC.

The sample holds many counts of this clonotype. The CDR3 region is CATRPSFGSYNEQFF. The DNA for the CDR3 is TGTGCCACCCGGCCCTCCTTCGGCTCCTACAATGAGCAGTTCTTC. This chain joins TRBV24-1 and TRBJ2-1; D remains unclear. Germline V lookup: CDR1 KGHDR, CDR2 SFDVKD. Deletions cut 9 bases from V and 0 bases from J, with 14 bases between. This CDR3 has 15 residues.

The chain joins TRBV6-5 to TRBJ2-5, with D perhaps TRBD2 (5 bases). This CDR3 region has 15 residues. Trimming left V 6 bases short and J 4 bases short, with 18 bases between. Per the germline V gene, CDR1 is MNHEY and CDR2 is SVGAGI. The CDR3 sequence: CASRRSGGGIETQYF. The CDR3 DNA reads TGTGCCAGCAGACGAAGCGGCGGAGGAATAGAGACCCAGTACTTC.

This chain links TRBV7-8 with TRBJ2-7; D perhaps matches TRBD1 (6 bases). The CDR3 has 15 residues. Per the germline V gene, CDR1 is SGHVS and CDR2 is FQNEAQ. V gave up 4 bases and J gave up 2 bases, with 15 bases separating them. CDR3 protein: CASSSGTFNPYEQYF. CDR3 coding DNA: TGTGCCAGCAGCTCCGGGACATTTAACCCCTACGAGCAGTACTTC.

The table lists this clonotype with a count of one. This rearrangement joins TRBV6-5 to TRBJ2-3; D tentatively fits TRBD1 or TRBD2 (5 bases each). V lost 5 bases, J lost 5 bases, and 14 bases lay in between. The CDR3 consists of 14 residues. Per the germline V gene, CDR1 is MNHEY and CDR2 is SVGAGI. CDR3 sequence reads: CASSKGSGRDTQYF. The CDR3 DNA sequence: TGTGCCAGCAGTAAGGGGAGCGGCCGAGATACGCAGTATTTT.

This clonotype was observed many times. The V and J genes are TRBV13 and TRBJ2-2, with 8 positions matching TRBD2. CDR1 is PRHDT, CDR2 FYEKMQ, per germline (reference sequence). This CDR3 is 21 amino acids long. J lost 5 bases, V lost 0 bases, and 20 bases had no gene match. The CDR3 region has the DNA TGTGCCAGCAGCTTAGGGCCCCGATTAGACCGTCGGGCGGGAGGAACCGGGGAGCTGTTTTTT. Protein sequence: CASSLGPRLDRRAGGTGELFF. Full variable domain (rest looked up from reference TRBV13 and TRBJ2-2): AAGVIQSPRHLIKEKRETATLKCYPIPRHDTVYWYQQGPGQDPQFLISFYEKMQSDKGSIPDRFSAQQFSDYHSELNMSSLELGDSALYFCASSLGPRLDRRAGGTGELFFGEGSRLTVL.

The gene calls are TRBV27 and TRBJ1-6; 9 nucleotides line up with TRBD1. V shed 4 bases, J shed 12 bases, and the junction held 7 bases outside the gene matches. The germline V gene encodes CDR1 MNHEY and CDR2 SMNVEV (reference sequence). There are 14 residues in the CDR3. CDR3 loop: CASSSPGQGIPLHF. Written as DNA, the CDR3 is TGTGCCAGCAGTTCTCCGGGACAGGGAATACCCCTCCACTTT.

This clonotype was detected a few times. V gene TRBV29-1 combines with J gene TRBJ2-1; a possible D gene is TRBD2 (7 bases). V dropped 2 bases and J dropped 9 bases, with 17 bases sitting between them. The CDR3 consists of 14 residues. Germline V gene lookup returns CDR1 SQVTM and CDR2 ANQGSEA. Here the CDR3 reads CSVEKGGRGSEQFF. The CDR3 DNA sequence: TGCAGCGTTGAAAAAGGGGGGAGGGGTAGTGAGCAGTTCTTC.

This clonotype was recorded at least ten times. The chain uses TRBV6-1 and TRBJ2-3; 8 nucleotides line up with TRBD1. The CDR3 consists of 15 residues. J lost 2 bases, V lost 8 bases, and 9 bases had no gene match. Germline CDR1 MNHNS, CDR2 SASEGT. The CDR3 DNA follows: TGTGCCAGCCGACTCCGGGACAGGCCCACAGATACGCAGTATTTT. This translates into CASRLRDRPTDTQYF.

The V call is TRBV20-1, the J call TRBJ2-1; 9 positions match TRBD2. V shed 2 bases and J 1 base; nucleotides not matched to a gene: 6. The length of the CDR3 is 16 residues. Looked up from germline, CDR1 is DFQATT and CDR2 is SNEGSKA (reference sequence). CDR3 nucleotides: TGCAGTGCTAGACGGGGGCGGGAGGGGTCCTACAATGAGCAGTTCTTC. It codes for CSARRGREGSYNEQFF.

This clonotype was counted ten times or more. The rearrangement joins TRBV6-5 to TRBJ2-5, with 9 bases identical to TRBD1. CDR1 and CDR2 from the germline V gene are MNHEY and SVGAGI. Losses at the gene ends were 5 bases for V and 4 bases for J; bases not matched to a gene: 14. The CDR3 consists of 17 residues. In DNA form, the CDR3 reads TGTGCCAGCAGTACCCGGACACAGGGGGCGAGTCGAGAGACCCAGTACTTC. Translated, it gives CASSTRTQGASRETQYF.

The CDR3 spells CASSPRYSSETQYF. CDR3 in DNA: TGTGCCAGCAGCCCACGGTATAGTTCGGAGACCCAGTACTTC. The chain recombines TRBV7-2 with TRBJ2-5, with D uncertain. Germline loops: CDR1 SGHTA, CDR2 FQGNSA. The CDR3 has 14 residues. Trimming pared 5 bases from V and 5 bases from J, leaving 15 bases between.

This clonotype was found a few times. V and J are TRBV19 and TRBJ1-2; 8 bases match TRBD1. The V and J ends lost 2 bases and 6 bases, in that order; junction bases with no gene match: 5. CDR1 LNHDA and CDR2 SQIVND come from the germline V gene (reference sequence). There are 14 residues in the CDR3. DNA for the CDR3: TGTGCCAGTAGTATACTGGGACAGGCTGATGGCTACACCTTC. It encodes CASSILGQADGYTF.

This chain joins TRBV27 and TRBJ2-3, with 11 positions matching TRBD2. The germline gives CDR1 MNHEY, CDR2 SMNVEV (reference sequence). There are 18 residues in the CDR3. V lost 3 bases and J lost 6; bases outside the gene matches: 14. The DNA for the CDR3 is TGTGCCAGCAGTTTCCTAAGGCGGCTAGCGGGAGGTGGGGATACGCAGTATTTT. Amino acid sequence: CASSFLRRLAGGGDTQYF.

This clonotype was seen more than once but under ten times. The chain is built from TRBV5-1 and TRBJ1-2; TRBD1 might be the D (5 bases). CDR1 and CDR2 (germline): SGHRS, YFSETQ. This CDR3 comprises 13 residues. Trimming removed 4 bases from V and 3 bases from J, with 10 bases in between. The DNA for the CDR3 is TGCGCCAGCAGCCTTCAGGGAGACTATGGCTACACCTTC. It codes for CASSLQGDYGYTF.

This clonotype has ten or more counts. The V and J genes are TRBV2 and TRBJ2-1; D call uncertain. Trimming left V 5 bases short and J 2 bases short, with 10 bases between. This CDR3 spans 14 amino acids. Germline CDR1 and CDR2: SNHLY and FYNNEI. The CDR3 coding sequence is TGTGCCAGCAGTCTTGAATCCACCTACAATGAGCAGTTCTTC. Protein product: CASSLESTYNEQFF.

This clonotype was recorded a few times. V is TRBV12-3 or TRBV12-4 and J is TRBJ2-1; D is possibly TRBD2 (6 bases). Between the trimmed V and J ends, which lost 3 bases and 3 bases, there was a span of 9 bases. The CDR3 length is 14 residues. The CDR3 sequence is CASSLDSGYNEQFF. The CDR3, as DNA: TGTGCCAGCAGTTTGGATAGCGGCTACAATGAGCAGTTCTTC.

This sequence joins TRBV4-1 and TRBJ1-5, with D maybe TRBD1 (5 bases). The CDR3 totals 15 residues. Trimming removed 1 base from V and 8 bases from J, with 15 bases in between. The germline V gene encodes CDR1 MGHRA and CDR2 YSYEKL. The CDR3 DNA follows: TGCGCCAGCAGCCAAGTCTGGACACAAAATAAGCCCCAGCATTTT. As protein: CASSQVWTQNKPQHF.

The CDR3 DNA follows: TGTGCCAGCAGCTTACTAGAGGTGTACAATGAGCAGTTCTTC. Translating gives CASSLLEVYNEQFF. The chain is built from TRBV7-2 and TRBJ2-1; D is unclear. The CDR3 length is 14 residues. V lost 2 bases to trimming and J lost 4 bases, with 9 bases between them. Germline V gives CDR1 SGHTA, CDR2 FQGNSA.

V gene TRBV7-8 combines with J gene TRBJ2-7; 9 bases line up with TRBD2. This CDR3 comprises 14 residues. The germline CDR1 and CDR2 sequences are SGHVS and FQNEAQ. Trimming cost V 7 bases and J 5 bases; bases outside gene matches: 9. The CDR3 nucleotides read TGTGCCAGCACCCGGCAGCGGGAGGATCACGAGCAGTACTTC. Its translation: CASTRQREDHEQYF.